Described below is a single T cell receptor (beta chain) sequence and its context. Its antigen is as yet unknown. Germline CDR1 SGDLS, CDR2 YYNGEE. With 4 bases removed from V and 4 bases from J, the gap between germline ends came to 8 bases. There are 12 residues in the CDR3. The data are from a study of vaccination effects on CD4 cells after COVID-19. Before sequencing, viral peptide pools were used by the ViraFEST assay to expand antigen-specific CD4+ T cells. CD4+ T cells were isolated after 10 days of culture. This table comes from immunoSEQ multiplex PCR, and its TCRdb copy is limited to in-frame clones, with some not included. The table records 60,000 to 70,000 clones, 81% of them present only once. Study results and caveats: After vaccination of healthy people, only 1 of 255 vaccine-induced clones cross-reacted with common cold coronaviruses. Marked contraction was observed in infection-induced and vaccine-induced clones late after vaccination.

The sample in question was CD4+ T cells from PBMCs cultured with HCoV-229E spike peptides, obtained before COVID-19 vaccination. The chain carries TRBV9 and TRBJ1-2, with D unclear. This receptor was taken from a human donor who received a COVID-19 vaccine. The CDR3 region is CASSLLSYGYTF. CDR3 sequence (DNA): TGTGCCAGCAGCCTCCTAAGCTATGGCTACACCTTC.